The T cell receptor beta chain under discussion was sequenced for a study of shared clonotypes between healthy human individuals. The naive CD8 population came from CD45RO-negative cells selected for CCR7, without terminally differentiated effector memory CD45RA+ cells. Nashville, Tennessee was home to all donors, each a Caucasian adult. Trimming shortened V by 3 bases and J by 4 bases, and 13 bases separated the two germline ends. The CDR3 extends over 14 amino acids. Germline CDR1 reads WSHSY; CDR2 reads SAAADI. This clone occurred once. Its target is not known. The method was immunoSEQ multiplex PCR; TCRdb's version includes in-frame clones alone and lacks a portion of them. The sample includes roughly 570,000 clones, more than 95% of them seen just once. Study-wide findings and caveats: An anticipated effect of sequencing depth on clonotype sharing among donors was recognized.

The sample taken for sequencing was naive CD8+ T cells sorted from blood. The rearrangement links TRBV10-2 to TRBJ2-7; no clear D. This TCR came from a young man in good health. The CDR3 loop reads CASSDLDLSYEQYF. CDR3 nucleotides: TGCGCCAGCAGTGACCTGGACCTGTCTTACGAGCAGTACTTC.